The T cell receptor (beta chain) under discussion was sequenced for a study of regulatory dendritic cells for organ transplantation. In the case of this clone: Its antigen is unknown.

Profiling relied on immunoSEQ multiplex PCR, and the TCRdb table lists in-frame clones only, not all of them. The sample has some 40,000 clones; about 90% are singletons. CD4+ or CD8+ T cells were sorted as naive CD45RA+ or memory CD45RO+. The CDR3 is 15 amino acids. Germline V lookup: CDR1 SEHNR, CDR2 FQNEAQ (reference sequence). V lost 3 bases and J lost 4; bases outside the gene matches: 7. Study-wide findings and caveats: Considerable individual heterogeneity was seen in alloreactive memory CD8+ T cells. Regulatory dendritic cells appeared to expand memory CD8+ clones less than mature ones.

This chain connects TRBV7-9 to TRBJ1-2, with 8 bases aligning to TRBD1. The specimen sequenced was naive CD8+ T cells from blood. Subset in this sample: CD45RA+ naive T cells. This TCR was recovered from a human donor in good health. CDR3 sequence reads: CASSLQGARFYGYTF. The CDR3 DNA reads TGTGCCAGCAGCTTGCAGGGGGCGAGATTCTATGGCTACACCTTC.